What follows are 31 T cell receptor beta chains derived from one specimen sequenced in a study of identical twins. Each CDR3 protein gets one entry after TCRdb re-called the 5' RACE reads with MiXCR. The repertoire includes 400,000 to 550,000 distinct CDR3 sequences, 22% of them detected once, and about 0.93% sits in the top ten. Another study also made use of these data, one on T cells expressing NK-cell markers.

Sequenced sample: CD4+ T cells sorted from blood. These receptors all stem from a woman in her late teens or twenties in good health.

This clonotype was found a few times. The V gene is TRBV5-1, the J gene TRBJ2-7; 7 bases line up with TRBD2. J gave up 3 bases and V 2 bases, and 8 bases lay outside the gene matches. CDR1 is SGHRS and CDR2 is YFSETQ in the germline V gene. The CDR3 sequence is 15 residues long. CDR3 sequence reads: CASSFGPAGIYEQYF. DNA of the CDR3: TGCGCCAGCAGCTTTGGCCCAGCGGGGATCTACGAGCAGTACTTC.

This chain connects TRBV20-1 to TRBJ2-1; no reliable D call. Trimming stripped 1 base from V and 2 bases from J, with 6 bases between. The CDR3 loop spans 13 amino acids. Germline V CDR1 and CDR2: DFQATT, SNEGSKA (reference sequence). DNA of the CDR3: TGCAGTGCTAGAGTAACAACCTACAATGAGCAGTTCTTC. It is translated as CSARVTTYNEQFF.

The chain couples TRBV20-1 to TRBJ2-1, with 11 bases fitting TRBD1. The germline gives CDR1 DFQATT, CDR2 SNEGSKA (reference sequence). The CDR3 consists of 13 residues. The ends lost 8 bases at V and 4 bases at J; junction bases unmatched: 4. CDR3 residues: CSTDRGRYNEQFF. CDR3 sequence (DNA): TGCAGTACGGACAGGGGGCGTTACAATGAGCAGTTCTTC.

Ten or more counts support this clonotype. The CDR3 sequence: CASSYSMATSGRIFPSYEQYF. CDR3 in DNA: TGTGCCAGCAGTTACTCGATGGCGACTAGCGGGAGGATTTTCCCCTCCTACGAGCAGTACTTC. This chain connects TRBV6-2 or TRBV6-3 to TRBJ2-7; 13 positions match TRBD2. The CDR3 covers 21 residues. Trimming cost V 0 bases and J 0 bases; bases outside gene matches: 14. Germline values: CDR1 MNHEY, CDR2 SVGEGT.

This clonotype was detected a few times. The CDR3 DNA is TGCGCCAGCAGCCCACCCGGGGTTCCCACCTTC. Translated: CASSPPGVPTF. This chain joins TRBV5-1 and TRBJ1-2; D gene unclear. Per germline, CDR1 SGHRS and CDR2 YFSETQ. The V and J ends lost 4 bases and 13 bases respectively, with 14 bases between them. The CDR3 consists of 11 residues.

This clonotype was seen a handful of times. The CDR3 DNA follows: TGCGCCAGCAGTCGACGCGGGGAAGAGACCCAGTACTTC. Encoded protein: CASSRRGEETQYF. The V gene is TRBV5-1, the J gene TRBJ2-5, with D possibly being TRBD2 (6 bases). Trimming removed 5 bases at V and 3 bases at J, with 11 bases between. Germline V lookup: CDR1 SGHRS, CDR2 YFSETQ. This CDR3 is 13 amino acids long.

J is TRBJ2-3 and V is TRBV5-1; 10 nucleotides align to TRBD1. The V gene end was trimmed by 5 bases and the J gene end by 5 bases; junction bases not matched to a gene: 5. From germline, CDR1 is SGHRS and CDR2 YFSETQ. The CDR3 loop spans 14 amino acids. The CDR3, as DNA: TGCGCCAGCAGACCCGACAGGGGGCGAGATACGCAGTATTTT. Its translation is CASRPDRGRDTQYF.

The CDR3 DNA reads as TGCAGTGCTAGAGCTTTCCGGAACACTGAAGCTTTCTTT. It yields the protein CSARAFRNTEAFF. This chain links TRBV20-1 with TRBJ1-1; no clear D. The V and J ends lost 1 base and 1 base respectively, with 7 bases between them. There are 13 residues in the CDR3. The germline gives CDR1 DFQATT, CDR2 SNEGSKA (reference sequence).

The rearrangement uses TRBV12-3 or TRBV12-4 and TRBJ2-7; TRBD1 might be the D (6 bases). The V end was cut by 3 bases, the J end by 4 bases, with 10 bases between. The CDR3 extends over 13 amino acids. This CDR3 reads CASSFRTDYEQYF. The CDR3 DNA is TGTGCCAGCAGTTTTCGGACAGATTACGAGCAGTACTTC.

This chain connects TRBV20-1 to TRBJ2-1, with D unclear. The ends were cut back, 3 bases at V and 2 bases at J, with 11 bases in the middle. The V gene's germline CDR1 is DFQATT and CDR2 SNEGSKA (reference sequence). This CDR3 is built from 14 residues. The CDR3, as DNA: TGCAGTGCTAGGTCTGGGTGGACCTACAATGAGCAGTTCTTC. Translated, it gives CSARSGWTYNEQFF.

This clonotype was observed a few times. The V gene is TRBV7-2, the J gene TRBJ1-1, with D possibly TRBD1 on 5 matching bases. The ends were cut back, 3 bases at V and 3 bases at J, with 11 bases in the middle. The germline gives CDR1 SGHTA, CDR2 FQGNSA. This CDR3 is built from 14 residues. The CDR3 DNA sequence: TGTGCCAGCAGCTTGTGGGGAGGGGACACTGAAGCTTTCTTT. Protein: CASSLWGGDTEAFF. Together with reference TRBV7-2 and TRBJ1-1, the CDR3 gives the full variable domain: GAGVSQSPSNKVTEKGKDVELRCDPISGHTALYWYRQSLGQGLEFLIYFQGNSAPDKSGLPSDRFSAERTGGSVSTLTIQRTQQEDSAVYLCASSLWGGDTEAFFGQGTRLTVV.

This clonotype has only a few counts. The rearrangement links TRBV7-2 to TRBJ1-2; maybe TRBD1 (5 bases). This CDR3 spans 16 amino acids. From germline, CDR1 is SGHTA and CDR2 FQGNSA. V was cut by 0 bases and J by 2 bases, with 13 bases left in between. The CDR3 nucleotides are TGTGCCAGCAGCTTAGCAGGGGTCGGAAGGAACTATGGCTACACCTTC. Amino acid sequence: CASSLAGVGRNYGYTF.

CDR3 loop: CSARVGWTERPYGYTF. The CDR3 DNA reads TGCAGTGCTAGAGTCGGCTGGACAGAGAGACCTTATGGCTACACCTTC. The genes are TRBV20-1 and TRBJ1-2; D may be TRBD1 (6 bases). Germline V gene sequence: CDR1 DFQATT, CDR2 SNEGSKA (reference sequence). The CDR3 consists of 16 residues. Trimming removed 1 base from V and 5 bases from J, with 20 bases in between.

CDR3 loop: CSFNGASTETQYF. CDR3 bases: TGCAGTTTCAACGGGGCCTCTACGGAGACCCAGTACTTC. V usage is TRBV20-1 and J usage is TRBJ2-5, with D perhaps given as TRBD1 or TRBD2 (5 bases each). V lost 8 bases and J lost 5, with 18 bases in between. Germline CDR1 reads DFQATT; CDR2 reads SNEGSKA (reference sequence). CDR3 length equals 13 residues.

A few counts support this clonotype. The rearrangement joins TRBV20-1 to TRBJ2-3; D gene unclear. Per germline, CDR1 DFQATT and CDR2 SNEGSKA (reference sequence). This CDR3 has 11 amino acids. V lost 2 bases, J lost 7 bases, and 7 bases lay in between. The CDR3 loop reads CSARRANTQYF. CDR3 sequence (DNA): TGCAGTGCTAGAAGGGCGAATACGCAGTATTTT.

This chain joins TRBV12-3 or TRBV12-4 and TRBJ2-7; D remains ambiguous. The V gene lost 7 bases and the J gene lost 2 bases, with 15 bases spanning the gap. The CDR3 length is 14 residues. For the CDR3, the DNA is TGTGCCAGCACCCCGTCTAGACCACCCTACGAGCAGTACTTC. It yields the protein CASTPSRPPYEQYF.

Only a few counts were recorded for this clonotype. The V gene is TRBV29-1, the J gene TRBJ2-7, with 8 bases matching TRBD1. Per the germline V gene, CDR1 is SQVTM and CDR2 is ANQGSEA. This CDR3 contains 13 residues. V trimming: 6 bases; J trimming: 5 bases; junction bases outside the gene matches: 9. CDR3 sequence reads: CSVRQGMTDEQYF. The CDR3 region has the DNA TGCAGCGTGAGACAGGGGATGACAGACGAGCAGTACTTC.

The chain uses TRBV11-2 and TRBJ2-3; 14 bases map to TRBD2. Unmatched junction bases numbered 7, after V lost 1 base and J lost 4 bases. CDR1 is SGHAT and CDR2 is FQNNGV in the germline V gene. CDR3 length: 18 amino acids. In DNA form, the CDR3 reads TGTGCCAGCAGCTTAGTGATCGGGACTAGCGGGAGTCCAGATACGCAGTATTTT. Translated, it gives CASSLVIGTSGSPDTQYF.

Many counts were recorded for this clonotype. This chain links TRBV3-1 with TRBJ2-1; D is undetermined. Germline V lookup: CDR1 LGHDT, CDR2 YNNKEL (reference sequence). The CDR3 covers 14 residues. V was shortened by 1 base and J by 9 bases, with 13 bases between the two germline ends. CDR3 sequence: CASSQVLSALEQFF. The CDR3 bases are TGTGCCAGCAGCCAAGTGCTCAGCGCTCTTGAGCAGTTCTTC.

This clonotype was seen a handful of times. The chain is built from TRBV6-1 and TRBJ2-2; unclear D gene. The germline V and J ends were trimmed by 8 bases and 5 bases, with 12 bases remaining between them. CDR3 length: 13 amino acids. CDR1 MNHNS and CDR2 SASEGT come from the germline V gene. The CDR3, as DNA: TGTGCCAGCCCGGACGATAGTACCGGGGAGCTGTTTTTT. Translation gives CASPDDSTGELFF.

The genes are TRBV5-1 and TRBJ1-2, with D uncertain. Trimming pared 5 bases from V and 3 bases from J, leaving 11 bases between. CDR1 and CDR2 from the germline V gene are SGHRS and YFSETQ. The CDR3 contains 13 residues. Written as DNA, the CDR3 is TGCGCCAGCAGTCCTCAGGCATACTATGGCTACACCTTC. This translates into CASSPQAYYGYTF.

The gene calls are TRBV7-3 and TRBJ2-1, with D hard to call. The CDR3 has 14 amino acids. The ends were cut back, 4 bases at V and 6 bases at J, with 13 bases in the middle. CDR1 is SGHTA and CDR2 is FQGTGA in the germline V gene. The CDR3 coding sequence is TGTGCCAGCAGCTGGTCCGGGCCTAGCAATGAGCAGTTCTTC. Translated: CASSWSGPSNEQFF.

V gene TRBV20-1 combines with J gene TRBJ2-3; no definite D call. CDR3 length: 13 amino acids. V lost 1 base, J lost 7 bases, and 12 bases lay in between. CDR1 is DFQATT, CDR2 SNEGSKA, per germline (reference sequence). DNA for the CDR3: TGCAGTGCTAGAGGGCCCCAAGTAAATACGCAGTATTTT. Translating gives CSARGPQVNTQYF.

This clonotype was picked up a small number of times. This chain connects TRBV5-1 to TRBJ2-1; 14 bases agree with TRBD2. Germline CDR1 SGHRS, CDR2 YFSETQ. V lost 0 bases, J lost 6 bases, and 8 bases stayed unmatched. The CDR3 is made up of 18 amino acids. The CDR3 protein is CASSLVPTSGGASNEQFF. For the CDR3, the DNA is TGCGCCAGCAGCTTGGTTCCGACTAGCGGGGGGGCCTCCAATGAGCAGTTCTTC. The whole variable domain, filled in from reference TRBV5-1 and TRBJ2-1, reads KAGVTQTPRYLIKTRGQQVTLSCSPISGHRSVSWYQQTPGQGLQFLFEYFSETQRNKGNFPGRFSGRQFSNSRSEMNVSTLELGDSALYLCASSLVPTSGGASNEQFFGPGTRLTVL.

The CDR3 region has the DNA TGCAGTGCTAGAGCGGACTTGCTACAAGAGACCCAGTACTTC. Its protein is CSARADLLQETQYF. The V gene is TRBV20-1, the J gene TRBJ2-5; D is possibly TRBD2 (5 bases). This CDR3 contains 14 residues. Germline V gene sequence: CDR1 DFQATT, CDR2 SNEGSKA (reference sequence). Trimming cost V 1 base and J 2 bases, with 11 bases left between them.

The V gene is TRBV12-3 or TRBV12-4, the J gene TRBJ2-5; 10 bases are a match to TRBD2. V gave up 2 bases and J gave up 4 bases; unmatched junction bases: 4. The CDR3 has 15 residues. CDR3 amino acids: CASSLSSGGGETQYF. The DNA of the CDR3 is TGTGCCAGCAGTTTATCTAGCGGGGGCGGAGAGACCCAGTACTTC.

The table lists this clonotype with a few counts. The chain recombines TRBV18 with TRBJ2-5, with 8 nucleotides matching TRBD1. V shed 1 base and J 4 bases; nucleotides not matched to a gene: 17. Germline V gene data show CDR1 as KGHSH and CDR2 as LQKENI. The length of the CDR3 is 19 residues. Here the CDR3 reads CASSPRRTGRSSRGETQYF. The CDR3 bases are TGTGCCAGCTCACCACGGCGGACAGGGCGAAGCTCACGCGGAGAGACCCAGTACTTC.

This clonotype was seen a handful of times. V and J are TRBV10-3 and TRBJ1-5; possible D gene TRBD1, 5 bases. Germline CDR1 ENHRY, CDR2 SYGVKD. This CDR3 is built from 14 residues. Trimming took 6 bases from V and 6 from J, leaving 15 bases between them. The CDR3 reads CAISLGLGSQPQHF. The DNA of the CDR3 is TGTGCCATCAGCCTGGGACTGGGTAGTCAGCCCCAGCATTTT.

CDR3 loop: CASTSGTSGTGDTQYF. The CDR3 DNA is TGTGCCAGCACCTCCGGGACTAGCGGGACGGGAGATACGCAGTATTTT. The chain recombines TRBV6-2 or TRBV6-3 with TRBJ2-3, with 13 bases lining up with TRBD2. CDR1 and CDR2 from the germline V gene are MNHEY and SVGEGT. Trimming cost V 7 bases and J 5 bases; bases outside gene matches: 9. The CDR3 has 16 residues.

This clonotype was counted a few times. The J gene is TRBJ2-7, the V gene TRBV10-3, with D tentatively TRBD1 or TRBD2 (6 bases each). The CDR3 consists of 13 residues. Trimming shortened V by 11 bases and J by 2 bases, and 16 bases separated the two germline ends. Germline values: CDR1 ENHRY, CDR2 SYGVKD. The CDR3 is CAAQGGGPYEQYF. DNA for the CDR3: TGTGCCGCTCAAGGGGGAGGCCCCTACGAGCAGTACTTC.

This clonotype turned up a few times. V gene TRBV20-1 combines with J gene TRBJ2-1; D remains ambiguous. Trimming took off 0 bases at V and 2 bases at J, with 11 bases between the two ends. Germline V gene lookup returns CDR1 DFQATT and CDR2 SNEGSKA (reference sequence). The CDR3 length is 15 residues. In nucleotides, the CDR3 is TGCAGTGCTAGAGATCTGGAGATGGCCTACAATGAGCAGTTCTTC. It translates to CSARDLEMAYNEQFF.